One TCR beta chain is described in this entry. This entry comes from a study of blood T cell repertoires in COVID-19. Across the whole study: Donors in the United States, Italy and Spain gave samples during acute or convalescent COVID-19. T cells, B-cell-depleted T cells, or PBMCs provided the cDNA or gDNA that served as material.

Authors' analysis steps: Estimates of nucleated cell counts were drawn from the amplification of reference gene primers. Repertoires were generated with immunoSEQ multiplex PCR, while TCRdb's copy carries only in-frame clones and drops some. From that table come the V and J calls and clone size; the DNA was used to work out D and trimming. The table has about 280,000 clones, 90% seen once. The V end was cut by 11 bases, the J end by 3 bases, with 11 bases between. The V gene's germline CDR1 is MDHEN and CDR2 SYDVKM. The length of the CDR3 is 12 residues. Assignment of participants to cohorts was predicated upon participant-reported clinical history.

This rearrangement joins TRBV28 to TRBJ1-5, with TRBD1 as a possible D gene (6 bases). The sequence came from a woman between 18 and 30 years old with acute COVID-19. The material sequenced was PBMCs or T cells enriched from blood (not recorded which). The CDR3 region is CAARGANQPQHF. In DNA, the CDR3 is TGTGCCGCACGGGGGGCCAATCAGCCCCAGCATTTT.